This T cell receptor (beta chain) was profiled in a study of Graves' ophthalmopathy and Graves' hyperthyroidism. The study, taken as a whole, reports: Blood repertoires reportedly contained most expanded thyroid clonotypes above 0.001 frequency.

This clonotype has just a few counts. Its cognate antigen is unknown. Amplification of TCR beta CDR3 regions used RNA transcripts. First-round RT-PCR with HTBI primers preceded a second-round multiplex PCR. TCRdb analysed the multiplex PCR reads with MiXCR anew, one entry per CDR3 protein. The data contain hundreds of thousands of distinct CDR3 sequences, roughly 21% of them seen just once; the ten biggest clones take up roughly 3%. CDR3 length: 15 amino acids. Germline V gives CDR1 MNHNS, CDR2 SASEGT. The ends were cut back, 1 base at V and 4 bases at J, with 13 bases in the middle. The receptor was derived from a woman aged 18-29 years with stable Graves' hyperthyroidism. This chain links TRBV6-1 with TRBJ1-1; D unresolved. Source material: peripheral blood. The CDR3 DNA reads TGTGCCAGCAGTGAAGATGTAGGGATGGCCACTGAAGCTTTCTTT. It yields the protein CASSEDVGMATEAFF.